This is a list of T cell receptor beta chains from one sample in a study of cytomegalovirus exposure and HLA in healthy donors. Only in-frame clones appear in the TCRdb table, and some are missing; sequencing was by immunoSEQ multiplex PCR. The sample holds 100,000 to 150,000 clones, roughly 80% seen once. Sequencing input: PBMCs. The receptors stem from a woman aged 35 to 49 in good health and CMV-seronegative. CDR3s include the opening cysteine and the closing phenylalanine or tryptophan. Each record gives: D gene, V gene, J gene, clone size, CDR3 protein, CDR3 DNA. D genes are given only for firm matches. Clone size is stated in some rows and not others, as once, few, many or a class when expanded.

D: NA; V: TRBV4-1; J: TRBJ1-3; size: NA; CDR3: CASSDQGQGNTIYF; DNA: TGCGCCAGCAGCGATCAGGGGCAAGGAAACACCATATATTTT
D: TRBD1; V: TRBV19; J: TRBJ1-4; size: NA; CDR3: CASSNRDRGEKLFF; DNA: TGTGCCAGTAGTAACCGGGACAGAGGCGAAAAACTGTTTTTT
D: NA; V: TRBV6-1; J: TRBJ2-1; size: NA; CDR3: CASSEWLAPNEQFF; DNA: TGTGCCAGCAGTGAATGGCTAGCACCCAATGAGCAGTTCTTC
D: TRBD2; V: TRBV9; J: TRBJ2-1; size: NA; CDR3: CASSPRPGLANNEQFF; DNA: TGTGCCAGCAGCCCTAGACCGGGACTAGCTAACAATGAGCAGTTCTTC
D: NA; V: TRBV7-3; J: TRBJ1-1; size: few; CDR3: CASSLVGGADTEAFF; DNA: TGTGCCAGCAGCTTAGTTGGGGGGGCGGACACTGAAGCTTTCTTT
D: TRBD1; V: TRBV15; J: TRBJ1-2; size: NA; CDR3: CATSRGGTVINYGYTF; DNA: TGTGCCACCAGCAGAGGCGGGACAGTCATTAACTATGGCTACACCTTC
D: NA; V: TRBV27; J: TRBJ2-5; size: NA; CDR3: CASSLMASSRETQYF; DNA: TGTGCCAGCAGTTTAATGGCAAGCAGCAGGGAGACCCAGTACTTC
D: NA; V: TRBV6-1; J: TRBJ1-1; size: few; CDR3: CASTLDRSTEAFF; DNA: TGTGCCAGCACCCTAGACAGGAGTACTGAAGCTTTCTTT
D: NA; V: TRBV9; J: TRBJ2-7; size: NA; CDR3: CASSSSTGGEQYF; DNA: TGTGCCAGCAGCTCGTCGACAGGAGGCGAGCAGTACTTC
D: NA; V: TRBV5-6; J: TRBJ2-2; size: NA; CDR3: CASRVEGATGELFF; DNA: TGTGCCAGCAGGGTGGAGGGGGCCACCGGGGAGCTGTTTTTT
D: NA; V: TRBV7-7; J: TRBJ2-5; size: NA; CDR3: CASSPLGGPETQYF; DNA: TGTGCTAGCAGCCCCCTCGGAGGGCCAGAGACCCAGTACTTC
D: NA; V: TRBV7-9; J: TRBJ1-2; size: NA; CDR3: CASSLLTFSYGYTF; DNA: TGTGCCAGCAGCTTGCTAACCTTTTCGTATGGCTACACCTTC
D: TRBD2; V: TRBV4-2; J: TRBJ2-1; size: once; CDR3: CASSLGRVAGGPSSYNEQFF; DNA: TGTGCCAGCAGCCTTGGAAGGGTAGCGGGAGGGCCGAGCTCCTACAATGAGCAGTTCTTC
D: TRBD1; V: TRBV7-9; J: TRBJ1-1; size: NA; CDR3: CASSLDRGGTGAPNTEAFF; DNA: TGTGCCAGCAGCTTAGATCGGGGTGGGACAGGGGCGCCGAACACTGAAGCTTTCTTT
D: TRBD1; V: TRBV6-1; J: TRBJ1-1; size: NA; CDR3: CASSEMTGAEAFF; DNA: TGTGCCAGCAGTGAAATGACAGGGGCTGAAGCTTTCTTT
D: NA; V: TRBV4-3; J: TRBJ2-3; size: few; CDR3: CASSPGTGDTQYF; DNA: TGCGCCAGCAGCCCAGGAACGGGGGATACGCAGTATTTT
D: NA; V: TRBV29-1; J: TRBJ1-1; size: NA; CDR3: CSVGWASTEAFF; DNA: TGCAGCGTTGGTTGGGCCAGCACTGAAGCTTTCTTT
D: TRBD2; V: TRBV5-4; J: TRBJ2-5; size: NA; CDR3: CASSLLSSGIGTQYF; DNA: TGTGCCAGCAGCTTGCTATCTAGCGGGATAGGGACCCAGTACTTC
D: NA; V: TRBV6-5; J: TRBJ2-5; size: NA; CDR3: CASSRDSQETQYF; DNA: TGTGCCAGCAGTCGGGATTCCCAAGAGACCCAGTACTTC
D: NA; V: TRBV29-1; J: TRBJ2-1; size: NA; CDR3: CGGRASALGEQFF; DNA: TGCGGGGGAAGGGCTAGCGCGCTAGGTGAGCAGTTCTTC
D: NA; V: TRBV28; J: TRBJ2-2; size: few; CDR3: CASSLTANTGELFF; DNA: TGTGCCAGCAGTTTAACAGCGAACACCGGGGAGCTGTTTTTT
D: TRBD1; V: TRBV28; J: TRBJ1-5; size: NA; CDR3: CAIQTDRGRNQPQHF; DNA: TGTGCCATCCAAACCGACAGGGGGCGGAATCAGCCCCAGCATTTT
D: NA; V: TRBV18; J: TRBJ1-4; size: NA; CDR3: CASSPLRLGSEKLFF; DNA: TGTGCCAGCTCACCACTCAGGCTTGGGAGTGAAAAACTGTTTTTT
D: NA; V: TRBV7-2; J: TRBJ2-1; size: NA; CDR3: CASSLGGRLIDEQFF; DNA: TGTGCCAGCAGCTTGGGGGGGCGACTTATCGATGAGCAGTTCTTC
D: NA; V: TRBV4-1; J: TRBJ2-3; size: NA; CDR3: CASSHGLDTQYF; DNA: TGCGCCAGCAGCCACGGACTGGATACGCAGTATTTT
D: NA; V: TRBV5-6; J: TRBJ1-1; size: NA; CDR3: CASSLGPQGMNTEAFF; DNA: TGTGCCAGCAGCTTGGGTCCCCAGGGCATGAACACTGAAGCTTTCTTT
D: NA; V: TRBV20-1; J: TRBJ2-3; size: NA; CDR3: CSAATRDTQYF; DNA: TGCAGTGCTGCGACTCGGGATACGCAGTATTTT
D: TRBD1; V: TRBV6-5; J: TRBJ2-5; size: NA; CDR3: CASRRTGGETQYF; DNA: TGTGCCAGCCGCCGGACAGGGGGAGAGACCCAGTACTTC
D: TRBD1; V: TRBV18; J: TRBJ2-2; size: NA; CDR3: CASSGQGAANTGELFF; DNA: TGTGCCAGCTCAGGACAGGGGGCCGCGAACACCGGGGAGCTGTTTTTT
D: TRBD2; V: TRBV7-2; J: TRBJ2-1; size: NA; CDR3: CASSLGSSGSGQFF; DNA: TGTGCCAGCAGCTTAGGGTCTAGCGGGAGCGGGCAGTTCTTC
D: NA; V: TRBV2; J: TRBJ2-7; size: NA; CDR3: CASTSDNAYEQYF; DNA: TGTGCCAGCACTTCGGACAACGCATACGAGCAGTACTTC
D: NA; V: TRBV7-3; J: TRBJ1-1; size: few; CDR3: CASSLTRGSTEAFF; DNA: TGTGCCAGCAGCTTAACGCGAGGGTCCACTGAAGCTTTCTTT
D: NA; V: TRBV2; J: TRBJ2-7; size: few; CDR3: CASTLQGAVYEQYF; DNA: TGTGCCAGCACCCTACAGGGAGCGGTCTACGAGCAGTACTTC
D: TRBD2; V: TRBV6-6; J: TRBJ2-2; size: NA; CDR3: CASNRLAATGELFF; DNA: TGTGCCAGCAATCGACTAGCGGCCACCGGGGAGCTGTTTTTT
D: NA; V: TRBV13; J: TRBJ1-1; size: NA; CDR3: CASSSPGVNTEAFF; DNA: TGTGCCAGCAGCTCTCCAGGGGTCAACACTGAAGCTTTCTTT
D: NA; V: TRBV2; J: TRBJ1-5; size: NA; CDR3: CASNPGDGSNQPQHF; DNA: TGTGCCAGCAATCCGGGGGACGGGAGCAATCAGCCCCAGCATTTT
D: TRBD1; V: TRBV7-9; J: TRBJ2-1; size: NA; CDR3: CASDRGAYNEQFF; DNA: TGTGCCAGTGACAGGGGCGCCTACAATGAGCAGTTCTTC
D: TRBD1; V: TRBV7-2; J: TRBJ2-7; size: few; CDR3: CASSLGTGAHEQYF; DNA: TGTGCCAGCAGCCTTGGGACAGGGGCCCACGAGCAGTACTTC
D: NA; V: TRBV7-5; J: TRBJ2-1; size: NA; CDR3: CARSQTSGRAEYNEQFF; DNA: TGTGCCAGAAGCCAGACTAGCGGGAGGGCAGAGTACAATGAGCAGTTCTTC
D: NA; V: TRBV28; J: TRBJ2-1; size: NA; CDR3: CASSLGVYNEQFF; DNA: TGTGCCAGCAGTTTGGGAGTGTACAATGAGCAGTTCTTC
D: NA; V: TRBV27; J: TRBJ2-7; size: NA; CDR3: CASSYDSSYEQYF; DNA: TGTGCCAGCAGTTATGACAGCTCCTACGAGCAGTACTTC
D: TRBD1; V: TRBV9; J: TRBJ2-5; size: NA; CDR3: CASSVGDRAQYF; DNA: TGTGCCAGCAGCGTAGGGGACAGGGCCCAGTACTTC
D: TRBD1; V: TRBV9; J: TRBJ1-4; size: NA; CDR3: CASSVGDRGTNEKLFF; DNA: TGTGCCAGCAGCGTAGGGGACAGGGGAACGAATGAAAAACTGTTTTTT
D: NA; V: TRBV7-2; J: TRBJ1-4; size: NA; CDR3: CASSSSGLGGEKLFF; DNA: TGTGCCAGCAGCAGTAGTGGGCTCGGGGGTGAAAAACTGTTTTTT
D: NA; V: TRBV6-5; J: TRBJ1-6; size: NA; CDR3: CASSYGTSNSPLHF; DNA: TGTGCCAGCAGTTACGGGACATCCAATTCACCCCTCCACTTT